Below, one TCR beta chain is given with its context. This clone came up once. It has no known antigen specificity. It has no much larger one-base neighbor in the sample; base qualities were not kept. This sample is drawn from a study of cytomegalovirus exposure and HLA in healthy donors (dated by TCRdb to 2015 to 2018). About the study as a whole: In an earlier analysis of some 550 of the donors, under 300 Gb of sequence data and 120 million or so unique TCR beta sequences from 150 million to 200 million T cells were reported. Around 300 gigabases of sequencing data and approximately 93 million unique TCR sequences were included in an early release covering around 600 HLA-typed donors. Of the approximately 400 genotyped donors, 81% fell in the genetic ancestry cluster associated with self-reported Caucasian donors. The study aimed to test whether cataloging public T cell receptors could reveal signatures of past pathogen exposure. The T cell repertoires of several hundred subjects were profiled by immunosequencing and related to cytomegalovirus serostatus. A separate validation cohort of some 130 different subjects was used in addition to the 666-subject first cohort. High-throughput TCR immunosequencing, statistical association of individual TCRs with disease status, and machine learning were combined to predict cytomegalovirus infection status. In a later analysis, previously published TCR beta repertoires from fewer than 750 donors were re-analyzed and high-resolution HLA genotyping was added so that TCR occurrence patterns could be studied. The later analysis used no new phenotypic data to find candidate immune exposures, relying instead on TCR beta sequences and their occurrence across donors. In an earlier analysis of 587 of the donors, high-throughput TCR beta sequencing was used to judge whether each TCR beta V gene segment behaved as functional or pseudogenic. Donor age, sex, ethnicity and CMV serostatus were compiled together with the repertoire data. Genome-wide SNP genotypes for about 65% of the roughly 670 donors were used in a later genetic analysis, which treated that subset as a discovery cohort. Every discovery cohort repertoire had been produced on one sequencing platform. HLA typing included class I and class II loci at four-digit resolution. Typing coverage varied by locus: about 629-640 donors for A, B, C, DRB1 and DQB1; roughly 560 for DQA1; approximately 570 for DPA1; 450 to 480 for DPB1. Roughly 5 DR-DQ haplotypes were treated as single units for association and clustering because of strong linkage in the cohort. On average, 235,054 unique TCR beta nucleotide sequences were sequenced per donor among 398 genotyped donors of the cohort, with about 19% of those sequences being non-productive.

In total, roughly 670 healthy bone marrow donors made up the cohort. Cohort members were all nominally healthy when sampled, although unrecorded immune exposures were likely present. The donor tested CMV seropositive, placing the donor among the approximately 290 seropositive members of the cohort. Every donor gave a peripheral blood sample, and the peripheral blood mononuclear cells from that sample were used for TCR beta sequencing. The Qiagen DNeasy Blood Extraction Kit was used to extract genomic DNA from the blood cell samples. Here is what the overall study found, with its caveats: Immune exposure information for the cohort was limited to CMV serostatus. In the study, 150 to 200 TCR beta chains were listed as associated with cytomegalovirus. Linkage disequilibrium might explain the correlated functional status among segregating V segments, but an unknown experimental factor could not be ruled out. According to a later analysis, most CMV-associated TCR beta chains appeared to be HLA-restricted, and the HLA associations seemed to be driven largely by CMV exposure. Specific HLA alleles were associated with 18,000 or so TCR beta sequences at a false discovery rate of 0.05 in a later analysis. An earlier analysis of around 600 of the donors showed that most TCR beta V segments appeared in productive rearrangements either about 87% or about 30% of the time, which broadly matched IMGT annotations. In a later genetic analysis, a missense DCLRE1C variant was associated with V-gene and J-gene trimming of TCR beta chains, and the association was replicated in an independent cohort. Most TCR sequences were seen in very few donors, while some public TCRs were found in many individuals. Presence/absence analyses assumed roughly uniform sequencing depth across donors, an assumption that may not hold. In this cohort, only TCR beta chains were sequenced, and detectable features were limited by the absence of alpha or paired-chain data. A further reported finding was that TCR beta sequences accurately predicted the HLA-A and HLA-B alleles for most subjects in the first cohort. According to a later analysis, TCR association rates differed among HLA loci, with DRB1 alleles showing the most associated TCRs and HLA-C alleles showing the fewest. According to a later genetic analysis, donors in an Asian-associated ancestry cluster had fewer N-insertions in productive TCRs than the approximately 700-donor mean. Assigning TCR associations to individual alleles was difficult when HLA alleles, especially DR and DQ, strongly co-occurred. In a later analysis, several top co-occurrence clusters were reported to appear linked to parvovirus B19, influenza, CMV and Epstein-Barr virus. Compared with equally common non-associated chains, HLA-associated TCR beta chains in a later analysis were more clonally expanded and had lower generation probabilities. Because counts were too low, about 15 rarely observed V segments, including chromosome 9 orphons, were left out of the earlier analysis of a few hundred of the donors. Because HLA typing was missing for some donors at each locus, association tests included only the typed subset. Cytomegalovirus status was reported to be diagnosed by the classifier with high specificity and sensitivity in both the original and validation cohorts. In vitro tests confirmed that a few of the cytomegalovirus-associated TCR beta chains recognize cytomegalovirus antigens. A cluster of highly shared sequence variants was judged likely to represent a technical artifact of the sequencing pipeline. The authors suggested that the approach could potentially be extended to other disease states and immunological phenotypes. Some IMGT-functional V segments, including TRBV6-2 and TRBV6-3, could not be told apart with the 87-base-pair reads, so those segments were excluded.

The V end gives up 5 bases and the J end 5 bases, leaving 9 bases in the junction not matched to a gene. CDR1 and CDR2, looked up from the germline V gene, are SGHTA and FQGNSA. The CDR3, cysteine through phenylalanine, is 15 amino acids long. The entry retains the CDR3 DNA only, 45 bases that are in frame from base 1. The protocol used for the library was the immunoSEQ multiplex PCR assay. For the multiplex PCR, a mixture combining 60 forward primers for TCR Vbeta segments and 13 reverse primers for TCR Jbeta segments was used. The CDR3 region of rearranged TCR beta genes was amplified from genomic DNA by a multiplex PCR assay. Amplified TCR beta libraries were sequenced as 87-base-pair reads on the Illumina HiSeq System. The authors processed their data as follows. A later analysis tallied around 87 million unique TCR beta chains across the 666 repertoires, and some 10 million of those chains were shared by two or more donors. Raw reads were error-corrected and collapsed into unique sequences with a nearest-neighbor algorithm that merged closely related sequences to remove PCR and sequencing errors. CDR3 sequences were aligned to IMGT reference sequences to assign V, D and J gene segments. For a sequence to be retained, at least a six-nucleotide match to both a V gene segment and a J gene segment was required. A rearrangement was called productive if the CDR3 had no stop codons and remained in frame with V and J, and every other rearrangement was called non-productive. CDR3 was defined according to IMGT convention as the region running from the second conserved V-encoded cysteine to the conserved J-encoded phenylalanine. The earlier analysis of about 500 of the donors excluded sequences that lacked an unambiguous match to a single V gene segment. An earlier analysis of 500 to 600 of the donors classified V segments as functional when productive rearrangements were above 56.7% and as segregating when the standard deviation between donors was above 5%. To diagnose cytomegalovirus status from the catalog of TCR beta chain sequences, a statistical classification framework was built. V and J gene assignment, in a later analysis, came from comparing TCR nucleotide sequences with IMGT/GENE-DB human TR gene sequences. The TCRdist pipeline was used in a later analysis to assign CDR3 sequences and most-parsimonious VDJ recombination scenarios. In a later analysis, each TCR beta chain was defined by its CDR3 amino acid sequence together with its V-gene family, and reads lacking a unique V-gene family were excluded. To address suspected cross-contamination and a sequencing artifact, a later analysis removed a few hundred highly shared, low-generation-probability nucleotide sequences. In a later analysis, a clonal expansion index for each public chain was calculated from normalized within-repertoire ranks of inferred template counts. In a later analysis, generation probabilities were computed using a VDJ recombination model fitted to out-of-frame rearrangements, and the results were checked against IGoR. In a later analysis, TCR-TCR, TCR-HLA and TCR-CMV co-occurrence was scored with hypergeometric tests, and a repertoire-size bias correction was applied to TCR pairs. To estimate false discovery rates, a later analysis permuted the HLA or CMV assignments 20 times. In a later analysis, co-occurring TCRs were grouped with DBSCAN, and TCRdist sequence similarity was added when clustering was performed within HLA-allele-positive subsets. Repertoires with fewer than 30,000 or more than 120,000 public chains, plus five repertoires with anomalous nucleotide sharing, were excluded from co-occurrence clustering. TCRdb took over this immuneACCESS table, retaining in-frame rearrangements with V and J assigned. Such tables are incomplete; in checked studies, under half of the missing clones stem from an unresolved V gene, and the remainder is unexplained. That table is the source of V, J and clone size, and D and trimming were worked out from the DNA. This sample is represented by under 200,000 clones; approximately 81% of them were singletons. The ten largest clones take up about 2.4% of the sample.

This clonotype was sampled from a man aged 30-40 years in good health and CMV-seropositive. The sample consisted of PBMCs. The chain is assembled from TRBV7-2 and TRBJ1-5; a stretch of 7 junction bases matches TRBD1. The DNA sequence follows: TGTGCCAGCAGCCCGAACGGACAGGCGTATCAGCCCCAGCATTTT. This sequence encodes CASSPNGQAYQPQHF.